This is a list of T cell receptor beta chains from one sample in a study of vaccination effects on CD4 cells after COVID-19. These TCRs' antigens remain unknown. Assay: immunoSEQ multiplex PCR; the TCRdb copy retains only in-frame clones and omits some. The table records just over 55,000 clones, around 73% of them present only once. The specimen was CD4+ T cells from PBMCs cultured without peptide, collected after COVID-19 vaccination. Source of these receptors: a human donor who received a COVID-19 vaccine. Each CDR3 is given with its conserved first and last residue. The D gene is left open where the match is weak. Size values are once, few and many counts, or a class for expanded clones, and some rows have none.

j_call: TRBJ1-1
v_call: TRBV12-1
d_call: NA
clone_size: NA
cdr3_aa: CASSFRGLEAFF
cdr3_nt: TGTGCCAGCAGCTTCAGGGGGCTAGAAGCTTTCTTT

j_call: TRBJ2-2
v_call: TRBV5-1
d_call: NA
clone_size: NA
cdr3_aa: CASSLGRAGELFF
cdr3_nt: TGCGCCAGCAGCTTGGGAAGGGCCGGGGAGCTGTTTTTT

j_call: TRBJ2-3
v_call: TRBV10-3
d_call: TRBD2
clone_size: NA
cdr3_aa: CAIRDLAVAGDTQYF
cdr3_nt: TGTGCCATCAGGGACCTAGCGGTGGCGGGGGATACGCAGTATTTT

j_call: TRBJ2-3
v_call: TRBV28
d_call: NA
clone_size: NA
cdr3_aa: CASSPGGMLSTDTQYF
cdr3_nt: TGTGCCAGCAGTCCCGGGGGAATGTTAAGCACAGATACGCAGTATTTT

j_call: TRBJ1-6
v_call: TRBV7-2
d_call: NA
clone_size: NA
cdr3_aa: CASSLAGPSSPVPLHF
cdr3_nt: TGTGCCAGCAGCTTAGCGGGACCATCGTCTCCAGTCCCCCTCCACTTT

j_call: TRBJ2-7
v_call: TRBV27
d_call: TRBD2
clone_size: NA
cdr3_aa: CASSFSGGGLPYEQYF
cdr3_nt: TGTGCCAGCAGTTTTAGCGGGGGGGGCCTGCCATACGAGCAGTACTTC

j_call: TRBJ1-1
v_call: TRBV7-9
d_call: NA
clone_size: NA
cdr3_aa: CASSPVPSSGEAFF
cdr3_nt: TGTGCCAGCAGCCCCGTCCCAAGCTCTGGAGAAGCTTTCTTT

j_call: TRBJ2-7
v_call: TRBV30
d_call: TRBD1
clone_size: NA
cdr3_aa: CAWSKGQSYEQYF
cdr3_nt: TGTGCCTGGAGTAAGGGACAGTCCTACGAGCAGTACTTC

j_call: TRBJ1-4
v_call: TRBV5-4
d_call: NA
clone_size: NA
cdr3_aa: CASSLEGRVGEKLFF
cdr3_nt: TGTGCCAGCAGCTTGGAGGGAAGAGTCGGGGAAAAACTGTTTTTT

j_call: TRBJ2-3
v_call: TRBV4-3
d_call: TRBD2
clone_size: NA
cdr3_aa: CASSLLLAGADTQYF
cdr3_nt: TGCGCCAGCAGCCTCCTACTAGCGGGCGCAGATACGCAGTATTTT

j_call: TRBJ2-7
v_call: TRBV27
d_call: NA
clone_size: NA
cdr3_aa: CASNLRGPGADEQYF
cdr3_nt: TGTGCCAGCAATTTAAGGGGTCCGGGGGCCGACGAGCAGTACTTC

j_call: TRBJ1-5
v_call: TRBV24-1
d_call: NA
clone_size: NA
cdr3_aa: CATSDPDQPQHF
cdr3_nt: TGTGCCACCAGTGATCCGGATCAGCCCCAGCATTTT

j_call: TRBJ2-7
v_call: TRBV11-2
d_call: NA
clone_size: NA
cdr3_aa: CASSFRTGDEQYF
cdr3_nt: TGTGCCAGCAGCTTCCGGACGGGGGACGAGCAGTACTTC

j_call: TRBJ1-2
v_call: TRBV2
d_call: NA
clone_size: NA
cdr3_aa: CASVEGRADLYGYTF
cdr3_nt: TGTGCCAGCGTGGAGGGCCGGGCGGATCTCTATGGCTACACCTTC

j_call: TRBJ1-6
v_call: TRBV6-1
d_call: NA
clone_size: NA
cdr3_aa: CASSEARRGGSLHF
cdr3_nt: TGTGCCAGCAGTGAAGCGCGTCGGGGGGGCAGCCTCCACTTT

j_call: TRBJ1-1
v_call: TRBV3-1/TRBV3-2
d_call: NA
clone_size: NA
cdr3_aa: CASSPHPWGPPEAFF
cdr3_nt: TGTGCCAGCAGCCCGCACCCATGGGGGCCCCCTGAAGCTTTCTTT

j_call: TRBJ2-5
v_call: TRBV4-2
d_call: NA
clone_size: few
cdr3_aa: CASSQDPGGQETQYF
cdr3_nt: TGTGCCAGCAGCCAAGATCCCGGCGGCCAAGAGACCCAGTACTTC

j_call: TRBJ2-1
v_call: TRBV6-1
d_call: TRBD2
clone_size: NA
cdr3_aa: CASSEAGGGRNEQFF
cdr3_nt: TGTGCCAGCAGTGAAGCAGGCGGGGGGCGTAATGAGCAGTTCTTC

j_call: TRBJ1-1
v_call: TRBV6-1
d_call: TRBD1
clone_size: NA
cdr3_aa: CASSAIRDRVNTEAFF
cdr3_nt: TGTGCCAGCAGTGCGATCCGGGACAGAGTGAACACTGAAGCTTTCTTT

j_call: TRBJ2-1
v_call: TRBV5-1
d_call: TRBD1
clone_size: NA
cdr3_aa: CASSPRQAGGSYNEQFF
cdr3_nt: TGCGCCAGCAGCCCACGACAGGCAGGGGGCTCCTACAATGAGCAGTTCTTC

j_call: TRBJ1-4
v_call: TRBV28
d_call: NA
clone_size: once
cdr3_aa: CASRSGSTNEKLFF
cdr3_nt: TGTGCCAGCAGGTCAGGGTCAACTAATGAAAAACTGTTTTTT

j_call: TRBJ2-3
v_call: TRBV24-1
d_call: TRBD2
clone_size: once
cdr3_aa: CATSDSRVSGISDTQYF
cdr3_nt: TGTGCCACCAGTGATTCCAGGGTTAGCGGGATCTCAGATACGCAGTATTTT

j_call: TRBJ2-5
v_call: TRBV2
d_call: TRBD1
clone_size: NA
cdr3_aa: CASSVGTGQETQYF
cdr3_nt: TGTGCCAGCAGTGTAGGGACAGGGCAAGAGACCCAGTACTTC

j_call: TRBJ2-7
v_call: TRBV27
d_call: NA
clone_size: NA
cdr3_aa: CASSVWASSYEQYF
cdr3_nt: TGTGCCAGCAGCGTATGGGCGTCGTCCTACGAGCAGTACTTC

j_call: TRBJ1-3
v_call: TRBV25-1
d_call: NA
clone_size: NA
cdr3_aa: CASSDPQGHGNTIYF
cdr3_nt: TGTGCCAGCAGTGACCCCCAGGGACATGGAAACACCATATATTTT

j_call: TRBJ2-1
v_call: TRBV6-6
d_call: NA
clone_size: NA
cdr3_aa: CASSYNNEQFF
cdr3_nt: TGTGCCAGCAGTTACAACAATGAGCAGTTCTTC

j_call: TRBJ2-7
v_call: TRBV6-1
d_call: NA
clone_size: NA
cdr3_aa: CASSEAGWEQYF
cdr3_nt: TGTGCCAGCAGTGAAGCAGGATGGGAGCAGTACTTC

j_call: TRBJ1-2
v_call: TRBV18
d_call: NA
clone_size: NA
cdr3_aa: CASSQRWTENYGYTF
cdr3_nt: TGTGCCAGCTCACAACGATGGACGGAAAACTATGGCTACACCTTC

j_call: TRBJ2-3
v_call: TRBV13
d_call: NA
clone_size: NA
cdr3_aa: CASSLGGRSTDTQYF
cdr3_nt: TGTGCCAGCAGCTTAGGTGGCAGAAGCACAGATACGCAGTATTTT

j_call: TRBJ2-5
v_call: TRBV12-3/TRBV12-4
d_call: NA
clone_size: NA
cdr3_aa: CASSSGLQETQYF
cdr3_nt: TGTGCCAGCAGCTCCGGCCTCCAAGAGACCCAGTACTTC

j_call: TRBJ1-1
v_call: TRBV2
d_call: NA
clone_size: NA
cdr3_aa: CASSVLLENTEAFF
cdr3_nt: TGTGCCAGCAGTGTCCTGCTGGAGAACACTGAAGCTTTCTTT

j_call: TRBJ1-2
v_call: TRBV5-1
d_call: TRBD1
clone_size: NA
cdr3_aa: CASSPGQNYGYTF
cdr3_nt: TGCGCCAGCAGCCCGGGACAGAACTATGGCTACACCTTC

j_call: TRBJ2-3
v_call: TRBV7-2
d_call: NA
clone_size: few
cdr3_aa: CASSFSGAGTDTQYF
cdr3_nt: TGTGCCAGCAGCTTTAGTGGGGCTGGCACAGATACGCAGTATTTT

j_call: TRBJ2-1
v_call: TRBV3-1/TRBV3-2
d_call: TRBD2
clone_size: NA
cdr3_aa: CASSQDTGGPYNEQFF
cdr3_nt: TGTGCCAGCAGCCAAGATACGGGAGGCCCCTACAATGAGCAGTTCTTC

j_call: TRBJ2-3
v_call: TRBV18
d_call: NA
clone_size: NA
cdr3_aa: CASSLGKFADTQYF
cdr3_nt: TGTGCCAGCTCACTGGGCAAGTTTGCAGATACGCAGTATTTT

j_call: TRBJ1-1
v_call: TRBV18
d_call: NA
clone_size: NA
cdr3_aa: CASSVRHGENTEAFF
cdr3_nt: TGTGCCAGCTCGGTGAGGCACGGTGAGAACACTGAAGCTTTCTTT

j_call: TRBJ2-1
v_call: TRBV7-2
d_call: TRBD2
clone_size: NA
cdr3_aa: CASSLSTSGGYEQFF
cdr3_nt: TGTGCCAGCAGCTTAAGTACTAGCGGGGGGTATGAGCAGTTCTTC

j_call: TRBJ2-7
v_call: TRBV5-6
d_call: TRBD1
clone_size: NA
cdr3_aa: CASSPTPDRGDYYEQYF
cdr3_nt: TGTGCCAGCAGCCCCACCCCGGACAGGGGAGACTACTACGAGCAGTACTTC

j_call: TRBJ2-5
v_call: TRBV6-5
d_call: NA
clone_size: NA
cdr3_aa: CASGRRETQYF
cdr3_nt: TGTGCCAGCGGTCGGCGGGAGACCCAGTACTTC

j_call: TRBJ2-2
v_call: TRBV29-1
d_call: TRBD1
clone_size: NA
cdr3_aa: CSVPRGDRYYTGELFF
cdr3_nt: TGCAGCGTCCCCAGGGGGGACAGGTATTACACCGGGGAGCTGTTTTTT

j_call: TRBJ1-6
v_call: TRBV6-6
d_call: TRBD1
clone_size: NA
cdr3_aa: CASSSRGFNSPLHF
cdr3_nt: TGTGCCAGCAGTTCCAGGGGGTTCAATTCACCCCTCCACTTT

j_call: TRBJ1-5
v_call: TRBV18
d_call: NA
clone_size: NA
cdr3_aa: CASSRENSNQPQHF
cdr3_nt: TGTGCCAGCTCACGGGAAAATAGCAATCAGCCCCAGCATTTT

j_call: TRBJ2-4
v_call: TRBV7-9
d_call: TRBD1
clone_size: once
cdr3_aa: CASSWRQGLAKNIQYF
cdr3_nt: TGTGCCAGCAGTTGGAGACAGGGTTTAGCCAAAAACATTCAGTACTTC

j_call: TRBJ1-5
v_call: TRBV20-1
d_call: NA
clone_size: few
cdr3_aa: CSASPRGSNQPQHF
cdr3_nt: TGCAGTGCTAGTCCCAGGGGAAGCAATCAGCCCCAGCATTTT

j_call: TRBJ1-1
v_call: TRBV5-4
d_call: NA
clone_size: few
cdr3_aa: CASSLLVFGGATEAFF
cdr3_nt: TGTGCCAGCAGCTTGTTGGTTTTCGGGGGGGCGACTGAAGCTTTCTTT

j_call: TRBJ1-1
v_call: TRBV19
d_call: TRBD1
clone_size: NA
cdr3_aa: CASRRSNRDRATEAFF
cdr3_nt: TGTGCCAGTAGACGATCAAACCGGGACAGGGCGACTGAAGCTTTCTTT

j_call: TRBJ2-7
v_call: TRBV4-1
d_call: NA
clone_size: NA
cdr3_aa: CASSQTLRSGRGQYF
cdr3_nt: TGCGCCAGCAGCCAGACGCTGAGGAGTGGTAGAGGGCAGTACTTC

j_call: TRBJ2-7
v_call: TRBV14
d_call: TRBD1
clone_size: NA
cdr3_aa: CASSARIGTGSFFDYEQYF
cdr3_nt: TGTGCCAGCAGCGCCCGTATCGGGACAGGGTCATTCTTCGACTACGAGCAGTACTTC

j_call: TRBJ1-5
v_call: TRBV5-1
d_call: TRBD1
clone_size: NA
cdr3_aa: CASSSGQGVNQPQHF
cdr3_nt: TGCGCCAGCAGCTCAGGACAGGGGGTCAATCAGCCCCAGCATTTT

j_call: TRBJ1-4
v_call: TRBV7-9
d_call: NA
clone_size: NA
cdr3_aa: CASSLGDRSNEKLFF
cdr3_nt: TGTGCCAGCAGCTTAGGGGACCGTTCTAATGAAAAACTGTTTTTT

j_call: TRBJ1-1
v_call: TRBV12-3/TRBV12-4
d_call: TRBD1
clone_size: NA
cdr3_aa: CASSVDRRTEAFF
cdr3_nt: TGTGCCAGCAGCGTGGACAGGAGGACTGAAGCTTTCTTT

j_call: TRBJ1-5
v_call: TRBV19
d_call: TRBD1
clone_size: few
cdr3_aa: CASSIRDRGAQPQHF
cdr3_nt: TGTGCCAGTAGTATTAGAGACAGGGGGGCCCAGCCCCAGCATTTT

j_call: TRBJ2-1
v_call: TRBV4-1
d_call: NA
clone_size: NA
cdr3_aa: CASSQDWAGEQFF
cdr3_nt: TGCGCCAGCAGCCAAGATTGGGCAGGTGAGCAGTTCTTC

j_call: TRBJ1-4
v_call: TRBV30
d_call: TRBD1
clone_size: NA
cdr3_aa: CAWSPPRQGPNEKEFF
cdr3_nt: TGTGCCTGGAGTCCGCCGAGACAGGGACCTAATGAAAAGGAGTTTTTT

j_call: TRBJ1-4
v_call: TRBV6-5
d_call: NA
clone_size: NA
cdr3_aa: CASSKPLEKLFF
cdr3_nt: TGTGCCAGCAGTAAACCCCTTGAAAAACTGTTTTTT

j_call: TRBJ2-1
v_call: TRBV9
d_call: NA
clone_size: NA
cdr3_aa: CASSVSSHPNNEQFF
cdr3_nt: TGTGCCAGCAGCGTATCTAGCCACCCCAACAATGAGCAGTTCTTC

j_call: TRBJ2-1
v_call: TRBV21-1
d_call: NA
clone_size: once
cdr3_aa: CASTNEQFF
cdr3_nt: TGTGCCAGCACGAATGAGCAGTTCTTC

j_call: TRBJ1-1
v_call: TRBV4-1
d_call: NA
clone_size: NA
cdr3_aa: CASSGPTENTEAFF
cdr3_nt: TGCGCCAGCAGCGGTCCGACGGAGAACACTGAAGCTTTCTTT